One sample yielded the 25 T cell receptor beta chains listed below, sequenced in a study of patients and donors after allogeneic stem cell transplantation. TCRdb redid the calling of the RT-PCR reads with MiXCR, one entry per CDR3 protein. The sample yields about 400,000 distinct CDR3 sequences, roughly 17% seen once. Sequenced: blood, either unsorted or a sorted T cell fraction (not recorded which). The origin of the receptors is a human donor who was either an allogeneic HSCT recipient or a stem cell or donor lymphocyte infusion donor (not recorded which). It is not recorded whose cells these are; they may come from a transplant donor.

This clonotype was counted between two and nine times. The rearrangement joins TRBV4-2 to TRBJ2-3, with D perhaps TRBD2 (6 bases). The V and J ends lost 0 bases and 2 bases respectively, with 12 bases between them. Germline CDR1 is LGHNA and CDR2 is YNFKEQ. The CDR3 is 16 residues long. This CDR3 reads CASSQEGLAITDTQYF. The DNA for the CDR3 is TGTGCCAGCAGCCAAGAGGGCCTAGCGATCACAGATACGCAGTATTTT.

This clonotype was recorded a few times. The chain couples TRBV10-3 to TRBJ2-6; TRBD1 matches at 7 bases. Per the germline V gene, CDR1 is ENHRY and CDR2 is SYGVKD. V was pared by 0 bases and J by 0 bases, with 8 bases of the junction left unmatched. The CDR3 loop spans 19 amino acids. The CDR3 region is CAISESDREVLSGANVLTF. The CDR3 DNA reads as TGTGCCATCAGTGAGTCAGACAGGGAAGTCCTCTCTGGGGCCAACGTCCTGACTTTC.

The chain has TRBV10-3 and TRBJ1-5, with a weak D call TRBD1 (6 bases). Trimming cost V 10 bases and J 3 bases, with 16 bases left between them. CDR1 and CDR2 from the germline V gene are ENHRY and SYGVKD. The CDR3 contains 14 residues. DNA for the CDR3: TGTGCCACCAATACAGGGTGGGACAATCAGCCCCAGCATTTT. Protein: CATNTGWDNQPQHF.

In DNA form, the CDR3 reads TGCAGTGCTAATGACCCCGGACATACCAATCAGCCCCAGCATTTT. Encoded protein: CSANDPGHTNQPQHF. The chain is built from TRBV20-1 and TRBJ1-5; the D gene is possibly TRBD1 (5 bases). CDR1 is DFQATT, CDR2 SNEGSKA, per germline (reference sequence). Trimming took 4 bases from V and 3 from J, leaving 16 bases between them. CDR3 size: 15 residues.

V usage is TRBV2 and J usage is TRBJ1-5; no clear D gene. This CDR3 region has 14 residues. The V gene's germline CDR1 is SNHLY and CDR2 FYNNEI. V lost 3 bases to trimming and J lost 1 base, with 7 bases between them. The CDR3 DNA reads as TGTGCCAGCAGTGACAGAATCAGCAATCAGCCCCAGCATTTT. Its protein is CASSDRISNQPQHF.

This clonotype has a count of ten or more. CDR3 amino acids: CASSLHSSGANVLTF. CDR3 in DNA: TGCGCCAGCAGCCTCCACTCATCTGGGGCCAACGTCCTGACTTTC. The chain links TRBV4-1 to TRBJ2-6; no reliable D call. Per the germline V gene, CDR1 is MGHRA and CDR2 is YSYEKL. This CDR3 has 15 residues. The V and J ends lost 4 bases and 1 base respectively, with 8 bases between them.

This clonotype was counted only a few times. V is TRBV6-1 and J is TRBJ2-3; D might be TRBD1 (6 bases). CDR3 length equals 13 residues. The germline V and J ends were trimmed by 4 bases and 9 bases, with 14 bases remaining between them. Germline values: CDR1 MNHNS, CDR2 SASEGT. CDR3 DNA sequence: TGTGCCAGCAGTGCACAGGGTTTAGGGACGCAGTATTTT. The encoded protein is CASSAQGLGTQYF.

The CDR3 region is CASSMRTGRHEQYF. The CDR3 nucleotides read TGTGCCAGCAGCATGAGGACAGGGAGGCACGAGCAGTACTTC. The J gene is TRBJ2-7, the V gene TRBV7-2, with 8 nucleotides matching TRBD1. Germline CDR1 SGHTA, CDR2 FQGNSA. The CDR3 has 14 amino acids. After removal of 5 bases from V and 5 bases from J, the junction contained 8 bases not matched to a gene. Using reference TRBV7-2 and TRBJ2-7 for the parts outside the CDR3, the full variable domain is GAGVSQSPSNKVTEKGKDVELRCDPISGHTALYWYRQSLGQGLEFLIYFQGNSAPDKSGLPSDRFSAERTGGSVSTLTIQRTQQEDSAVYLCASSMRTGRHEQYFGPGTRLTVT.

This clonotype turned up a few times. The chain combines TRBV20-1 with TRBJ2-1; 10 bases match TRBD2. CDR3 size: 15 residues. The trim removed 1 base at V and 6 bases at J, leaving 6 bases unmatched. Germline CDR1 is DFQATT and CDR2 is SNEGSKA (reference sequence). The CDR3 nucleotides read TGCAGTGCTAGAGCCACTAGCGGGGCAGGCAATGAGCAGTTCTTC. It translates to CSARATSGAGNEQFF.

This chain joins TRBV15 and TRBJ1-1; D possibly corresponds to TRBD1 (6 bases). The CDR3 spans 15 residues. The germline gives CDR1 LNHNV, CDR2 YYDKDF (reference sequence). Between the trimmed V and J ends, which lost 0 bases and 4 bases, there was a span of 12 bases. The CDR3 region is CATSRDRQGSTEAFF. The CDR3 nucleotides read TGTGCCACCAGCAGAGATCGTCAGGGGAGCACTGAAGCTTTCTTT.

This rearrangement joins TRBV7-2 to TRBJ1-5, with D perhaps matching TRBD1 (6 bases). The CDR3 is 16 amino acids. From germline, CDR1 is SGHTA and CDR2 FQGNSA. Trimming pared 5 bases from V and 2 bases from J, leaving 16 bases between. The CDR3 protein is CASSPHGGAGNQPQHF. DNA for the CDR3: TGTGCCAGCAGCCCCCACGGGGGCGCAGGCAATCAGCCCCAGCATTTT.

A few counts support this clonotype. The CDR3 DNA sequence: TGTGCCATCAGTGCCCTACTAAGTTCCGGGGAGCTGTTTTTT. Its protein is CAISALLSSGELFF. V and J are TRBV10-3 and TRBJ2-2, with D unclear. This CDR3 comprises 14 residues. Germline V CDR1 and CDR2: ENHRY, SYGVKD. V dropped 4 bases and J dropped 6 bases, with 12 bases sitting between them.

This clonotype was seen more than once but under ten times. The chain recombines TRBV29-1 with TRBJ2-7; possibly TRBD1 for D (6 bases). V lost 5 bases to trimming and J lost 5 bases, with 13 bases between them. CDR3 length: 12 residues. CDR1 is SQVTM, CDR2 ANQGSEA, per germline. The DNA for the CDR3 is TGCAGCGTTCAGGGGCTCCTAGACGAGCAGTACTTC. It encodes CSVQGLLDEQYF.

The rearrangement joins TRBV5-8 to TRBJ1-4; D unclear. This CDR3 contains 16 residues. Germline V gene data show CDR1 as SGHTS and CDR2 as YDEGEE. V was shortened by 2 bases and J by 0 bases, with 11 bases between the two germline ends. CDR3 in DNA: TGTGCCAGCAGCTTTAAGATTACGTCAACTAATGAAAAACTGTTTTTT. Amino acid sequence: CASSFKITSTNEKLFF.

The rearrangement joins TRBV6-1 to TRBJ2-3; D is perhaps TRBD1 (6 bases). Germline assignment: CDR1 MNHNS and CDR2 SASEGT. The CDR3 runs to 15 residues. Trimming took 6 bases from V and 0 from J, leaving 13 bases between them. The CDR3 spells CASSHATGSTDTQYF. The CDR3 nucleotides are TGTGCCAGCAGCCACGCTACAGGGAGCACAGATACGCAGTATTTT.

This clonotype was recorded a few times. This chain connects TRBV20-1 to TRBJ1-5; D uncertain. Looked up from germline, CDR1 is DFQATT and CDR2 is SNEGSKA (reference sequence). CDR3 length: 13 amino acids. V lost 4 bases and J 4 bases, leaving 11 bases between the germline ends. As DNA, the CDR3 is TGCAGTGCTAAGAAAGGGATGAATCAGCCCCAGCATTTT. Amino acid sequence: CSAKKGMNQPQHF.

The chain is built from TRBV15 and TRBJ1-1; tentative D call: TRBD1 (6 bases). V lost 1 base, J lost 8 bases, and 11 bases lay in between. Germline assignment: CDR1 LNHNV and CDR2 YYDKDF (reference sequence). The CDR3 loop spans 13 amino acids. The CDR3 spells CATSRARGTEAFF. Here the CDR3 DNA reads TGTGCCACCAGCAGAGCCCGGGGGACAGAAGCTTTCTTT.

This clonotype has just a few counts. The chain links TRBV25-1 to TRBJ1-3; 7 bases fit TRBD1. The CDR3 sequence is 16 residues long. CDR1 and CDR2 (germline): MGHDK, SYGVNS. The V and J ends lost 1 base and 3 bases, in that order; junction bases with no gene match: 6. Written as DNA, the CDR3 is TGTGCCAGCAGTGAATTTAAGGGGGCGTTTGGAAACACCATATATTTT. Its translation: CASSEFKGAFGNTIYF. The entire variable domain, with the rest obtained from reference TRBV25-1 and TRBJ1-3, is as follows: EADIYQTPRYLVIGTGKKITLECSQTMGHDKMYWYQQDPGMELHLIHYSYGVNSTEKGDLSSESTVSRIRTEHFPLTLESARPSHTSQYLCASSEFKGAFGNTIYFGEGSWLTVV.

This clonotype was counted at least ten times. V and J are TRBV10-3 and TRBJ2-3; 8 positions agree with TRBD1. V shed 2 bases, J shed 2 bases, and the junction held 3 bases outside the gene matches. Germline V CDR1 and CDR2: ENHRY, SYGVKD. The length of the CDR3 is 15 residues. In nucleotides, the CDR3 is TGTGCCATCAGTGAGACAGGGGGACCCACAGATACGCAGTATTTT. Its translation: CAISETGGPTDTQYF.

V usage is TRBV7-8 and J usage is TRBJ2-3; no definite D call. The CDR3 contains 14 residues. Trimming shortened V by 5 bases and J by 2 bases, and 11 bases separated the two germline ends. CDR1 is SGHVS and CDR2 is FQNEAQ in the germline V gene. The CDR3 here is CASSPVVNTDTQYF. CDR3 coding DNA: TGTGCCAGCAGCCCAGTCGTCAACACAGATACGCAGTATTTT.

The chain uses TRBV28 and TRBJ1-2; D possibly corresponds to TRBD1 (5 bases). This CDR3 region has 13 residues. Trimming took 5 bases from V and 8 from J, leaving 15 bases between them. Germline CDR1 reads MDHEN; CDR2 reads SYDVKM. The CDR3 sequence is CASSTPGGRGYTF. The DNA for the CDR3 is TGTGCCAGCAGTACCCCCGGGGGGAGAGGCTACACCTTC.

V is TRBV29-1 and J is TRBJ2-5; TRBD2 is a possible D gene (6 bases). Trimming stripped 7 bases from V and 1 base from J, with 10 bases between. There are 12 residues in the CDR3. The germline gives CDR1 SQVTM, CDR2 ANQGSEA. CDR3 nucleotide sequence: TGCAGCGGCCAGGAGGGCCAAGAGACCCAGTACTTC. It yields the protein CSGQEGQETQYF.

This clonotype was counted many times. This chain uses TRBV4-2 with TRBJ1-5; TRBD1 matches 8 bases. J lost 1 base, V lost 5 bases, and 4 bases had no gene match. The CDR3 totals 15 residues. Germline V gene lookup returns CDR1 LGHNA and CDR2 YNFKEQ. CDR3 residues: CASSRTGKSNQPQHF. The CDR3 DNA is TGTGCCAGCAGCAGGACAGGGAAAAGCAATCAGCCCCAGCATTTT.

This clonotype has a handful of counts. J is TRBJ1-3 and V is TRBV5-5; D perhaps matches TRBD1 (5 bases). This CDR3 is built from 15 residues. Per the germline V gene, CDR1 is SGHKS and CDR2 is YYEKEE (reference sequence). Deletions cut 5 bases from V and 4 bases from J, with 16 bases between. The CDR3 sequence: CASRLAGAGGNTIYF. The CDR3 nucleotides are TGTGCCAGCAGACTGGCCGGGGCGGGGGGAAACACCATATATTTT.

The chain uses TRBV5-1 and TRBJ1-3; TRBD1 agrees at 9 bases. This CDR3 is built from 15 residues. Unmatched junction bases numbered 1, after V lost 0 bases and J lost 3 bases. CDR1 is SGHRS and CDR2 is YFSETQ in the germline V gene. DNA for the CDR3: TGCGCCAGCAGCTTGGGACAGGGGGATGGAAACACCATATATTTT. The encoded protein is CASSLGQGDGNTIYF. Together with reference TRBV5-1 and TRBJ1-3, the CDR3 gives the full variable domain: KAGVTQTPRYLIKTRGQQVTLSCSPISGHRSVSWYQQTPGQGLQFLFEYFSETQRNKGNFPGRFSGRQFSNSRSEMNVSTLELGDSALYLCASSLGQGDGNTIYFGEGSWLTVV.